This T cell receptor beta chain was recorded in a study of blood T cell repertoires in COVID-19. Overall study context: Sources were T cells, B-cell-depleted T cells, or PBMCs; the material itself was cDNA or gDNA.

Data came from immunoSEQ multiplex PCR; TCRdb stores just in-frame clones and leaves some out. The sample consists of roughly 200,000 clones, about 82% of them appearing once. Study members were between roughly 18 and 100 years old and lived in over 20 US regions. Clinical history as reported by participants underpinned cohort assignment. This CDR3 has 14 residues. Germline CDR1 is SQVTM and CDR2 is ANQGSEA. Trimming removed 0 bases at V and 5 bases at J, with 14 bases between. Material for sequencing was PBMCs or T cells enriched from blood (not recorded which). The chain uses TRBV29-1 and TRBJ2-7; maybe TRBD1 (5 bases). This clonotype was obtained from a man aged 35 to 55 with acute COVID-19. CDR3 coding DNA: TGCAGCGTTGAAGAGGGGCATTCGGCAGACGAGCAGTACTTC. Amino acid sequence: CSVEEGHSADEQYF.